One and the same sample provided the 28 T cell receptor beta chains below, sequenced in a study of shared clonotypes between healthy human individuals. Profiled with immunoSEQ multiplex PCR; TCRdb holds only in-frame clones, not every one. The repertoire holds more than 2,000,000 clones, with around nine tenths as singletons. The sequencing input was naive CD4+ T cells sorted from blood. Noted subset: CD45RA+ positively selected. The receptors derive from a man aged 18 to 30 in good health.

The chain links TRBV30 to TRBJ1-2; possible D gene TRBD1, 6 bases. The ends were cut back, 2 bases at V and 2 bases at J, with 15 bases in the middle. In germline, CDR1 is GTSNPN, CDR2 SVGIG (reference sequence). This CDR3 is 15 amino acids long. CDR3 sequence: CAWSRPRGANYGYTF. DNA for the CDR3: TGTGCCTGGAGTCGACCCAGGGGTGCAAACTATGGCTACACCTTC.

The J gene is TRBJ1-1, the V gene TRBV6-6; 7 nucleotides line up with TRBD1. This CDR3 comprises 14 residues. Germline V lookup: CDR1 MNHNY, CDR2 SVGAGI (reference sequence). V lost 6 bases to trimming and J lost 5 bases; unmatched junction nucleotides: 9. The CDR3 region has the DNA TGTGCCAGCAGCTCTCAGGGGGAAAGGACTGAAGCTTTCTTT. This codes for CASSSQGERTEAFF.

In this sample, this clone turned up once. In DNA, the CDR3 is TGTGCCATCAGTGTCCCCGGATTGTACGAGCAGTACTTC. Its protein is CAISVPGLYEQYF. This chain connects TRBV10-3 to TRBJ2-7; D is unclear. Trimming cost V 4 bases and J 4 bases, with 11 bases left between them. The CDR3 spans 13 residues. The germline gives CDR1 ENHRY, CDR2 SYGVKD.

This clone was found a few times. The chain has TRBV7-9 and TRBJ1-5; tentatively, D is TRBD1 (5 bases). CDR1 is SEHNR, CDR2 FQNEAQ, per germline (reference sequence). V was cut by 5 bases and J by 10 bases, with 12 bases left in between. This CDR3 has 12 amino acids. The DNA of the CDR3 is TGTGCCAGCAGCAATCCGGGGACTCCCCAGCATTTT. Translation: CASSNPGTPQHF.

This chain connects TRBV7-8 to TRBJ2-7; 8 nucleotides line up with TRBD1. V was pared by 4 bases and J by 6 bases, with 8 bases of the junction left unmatched. The CDR3 covers 14 residues. The germline CDR1 and CDR2 sequences are SGHVS and FQNEAQ. This CDR3 is CASSSTTGAGEQYF. In nucleotides, the CDR3 is TGTGCCAGCAGCTCCACGACAGGGGCGGGCGAGCAGTACTTC.

The CDR3 DNA reads as TGTGCCAGCAGCTTGGGGACAACGAACACCGGGGAGCTGTTTTTT. Protein product: CASSLGTTNTGELFF. The chain has TRBV5-8 and TRBJ2-2; TRBD1 might be the D (5 bases). Germline V gene lookup returns CDR1 SGHTS and CDR2 YDEGEE. CDR3 length: 15 amino acids. The V gene lost 0 bases and the J gene lost 0 bases, with 6 bases spanning the gap.

This clone has just a few counts. Other DNA sequences in the same sample also yield this CDR3. The chain couples TRBV7-9 to TRBJ2-5, with D unclear. CDR1 and CDR2 from the germline V gene are SEHNR and FQNEAQ (reference sequence). V lost 2 bases, J lost 5 bases, and 6 bases lay in between. This CDR3 comprises 12 residues. CDR3 amino acids: CASSLLGETQYF. The CDR3 region has the DNA TGTGCCAGCAGCTTACTAGGGGAGACCCAGTACTTC.

This clone was observed a few times. The chain links TRBV10-3 to TRBJ1-1; D gene unclear. The CDR3 has 12 residues. Germline assignment: CDR1 ENHRY and CDR2 SYGVKD. Trimming left V 2 bases short and J 7 bases short, with 8 bases between. CDR3 protein: CAISEEQFEAFF. In nucleotides, the CDR3 is TGTGCCATCAGTGAGGAACAGTTTGAAGCTTTCTTT.

On this clone itself: The sample holds other DNA sequences that translate to the same CDR3. This rearrangement joins TRBV20-1 to TRBJ1-4; D call uncertain. The CDR3 sequence is 11 residues long. V was clipped by 3 bases and J by 8 bases, with 7 bases between them. Germline CDR1 is DFQATT and CDR2 is SNEGSKA (reference sequence). In DNA, the CDR3 is TGCAGTGCTAGGACGGAGGAAAAACTGTTTTTT. This translates into CSARTEEKLFF.

With respect to this clone: Other DNA sequences from this sample encode an identical CDR3 as well. The genes are TRBV7-9 and TRBJ2-3; unclear D gene. The V gene lost 0 bases and the J gene lost 0 bases, with 7 bases spanning the gap. The germline CDR1 and CDR2 sequences are SEHNR and FQNEAQ (reference sequence). CDR3 length equals 15 residues. The DNA of the CDR3 is TGTGCCAGCAGCTTAGCGCCCGGGAGCACAGATACGCAGTATTTT. The encoded protein is CASSLAPGSTDTQYF.

The chain combines TRBV7-9 with TRBJ2-1, with 7 bases lining up with TRBD2. Losses at the gene ends were 2 bases for V and 0 bases for J; bases not matched to a gene: 7. Per the germline V gene, CDR1 is SEHNR and CDR2 is FQNEAQ (reference sequence). The CDR3 runs 17 residues. CDR3 DNA sequence: TGTGCCAGCAGCTTATTCCCTAGCGGCAGCTCCTACAATGAGCAGTTCTTC. The encoded protein is CASSLFPSGSSYNEQFF.

The V call is TRBV10-3, the J call TRBJ2-1; D gene ambiguous. CDR1 is ENHRY, CDR2 SYGVKD, per germline. The CDR3 is 17 residues long. V was pared by 4 bases and J by 5 bases, with 21 bases between. CDR3 DNA sequence: TGTGCCATCAGTGCTGGGCTAGTCAAGTCGCCGGACAATGAGCAGTTCTTC. Residues: CAISAGLVKSPDNEQFF.

The rearrangement uses TRBV28 and TRBJ2-1; D remains unclear. V was cut by 3 bases and J by 5 bases, with 14 bases left in between. CDR3 length equals 15 residues. CDR1 and CDR2 from the germline V gene are MDHEN and SYDVKM. CDR3 coding DNA: TGTGCCAGCAGTTTGGTCCAGAGAACTAACAATGAGCAGTTCTTC. This codes for CASSLVQRTNNEQFF.

The chain joins TRBV18 to TRBJ1-2; TRBD1 matches 8 bases. V gave up 0 bases and J gave up 6 bases; unmatched junction bases: 9. Looked up from germline, CDR1 is KGHSH and CDR2 is LQKENI. The CDR3 runs 16 residues. CDR3 sequence reads: CASSPPGYGQGNGYTF. The CDR3 bases are TGTGCCAGCTCACCACCAGGCTATGGACAGGGAAATGGCTACACCTTC. Full variable domain (remainder filled in from reference TRBV18 and TRBJ1-2): NAGVMQNPRHLVRRRGQEARLRCSPMKGHSHVYWYRQLPEEGLKFMVYLQKENIIDESGMPKERFSAEFPKEGPSILRIQQVVRGDSAAYFCASSPPGYGQGNGYTFGSGTRLTVV.

A word on this clone: This sample includes further DNA sequences coding for the same CDR3. The chain carries TRBV18 and TRBJ2-5; a weak D match, TRBD1 (6 bases). CDR1 is KGHSH, CDR2 LQKENI, per germline. The CDR3 covers 14 residues. V was clipped by 3 bases and J by 5 bases, with 13 bases between them. CDR3 DNA sequence: TGTGCCAGCTCACCCCCCGGACAGAGTGAGACCCAGTACTTC. Translation: CASSPPGQSETQYF.

The genes are TRBV11-2 and TRBJ2-3, with D uncertain. This CDR3 is 15 amino acids long. Trimming cost V 1 base and J 3 bases, with 11 bases left between them. Germline V gene data show CDR1 as SGHAT and CDR2 as FQNNGV. As DNA, the CDR3 is TGTGCCAGCAGCTTAGGGGTGGCTAATACAGATACGCAGTATTTT. Amino acid sequence: CASSLGVANTDTQYF. Together with reference TRBV11-2 and TRBJ2-3, the CDR3 gives the full variable domain: EAGVAQSPRYKIIEKRQSVAFWCNPISGHATLYWYQQILGQGPKLLIQFQNNGVVDDSQLPKDRFSAERLKGVDSTLKIQPAKLEDSAVYLCASSLGVANTDTQYFGPGTRLTVL.

The V and J genes are TRBV19 and TRBJ2-7; D tentatively reads TRBD1 or TRBD2 (5 bases each). The CDR3 has 14 residues. Trimming took 7 bases from V and 2 from J, leaving 15 bases between them. CDR1 and CDR2 from the germline V gene are LNHDA and SQIVND (reference sequence). CDR3 protein: CASTSGTDTYEQYF. The DNA of the CDR3 is TGTGCCAGTACCTCAGGGACCGACACCTACGAGCAGTACTTC.

This clone was observed once. The chain links TRBV7-2 to TRBJ1-5; TRBD1 aligns across 10 bases. CDR3 size: 16 residues. The V gene end was trimmed by 0 bases and the J gene end by 1 base; junction bases not matched to a gene: 0. The germline CDR1 and CDR2 sequences are SGHTA and FQGNSA. CDR3 loop: CASSLADRGSNQPQHF. DNA of the CDR3: TGTGCCAGCAGCTTAGCGGACAGGGGGAGCAATCAGCCCCAGCATTTT.

The chain recombines TRBV9 with TRBJ2-3, with 8 nucleotides matching TRBD2. After removal of 3 bases from V and 6 bases from J, the junction contained 9 bases not matched to a gene. The germline V gene has CDR1 SGDLS and CDR2 YYNGEE. This CDR3 comprises 15 residues. The CDR3 here is CASSGTGGQTDTQYF. DNA of the CDR3: TGTGCCAGCAGCGGGACGGGGGGGCAGACGGATACGCAGTATTTT.

The chain employs TRBV28 and TRBJ1-1; D is unresolved. CDR1 MDHEN and CDR2 SYDVKM come from the germline V gene. This CDR3 has 11 residues. The CDR3 loop reads CVITENTEAFF. CDR3 coding DNA: TGTGTCATTACCGAGAACACTGAAGCTTTCTTT.

This chain uses TRBV19 with TRBJ2-1; 7 bases align to TRBD1. Germline assignment: CDR1 LNHDA and CDR2 SQIVND (reference sequence). CDR3 size: 15 residues. Trimming removed 9 bases from V and 6 bases from J; junction bases left unmatched: 14. This CDR3 is CASRRQGTWGNEQFF. CDR3 bases: TGTGCCAGCCGGAGACAGGGAACATGGGGCAATGAGCAGTTCTTC.

This sequence joins TRBV6-1 and TRBJ2-2; D remains ambiguous. V lost 10 bases and J lost 3, with 12 bases in between. The CDR3 has 13 amino acids. The V gene's germline CDR1 is MNHNS and CDR2 SASEGT. The CDR3 is CAIEGWDTGELFF. As DNA, the CDR3 is TGTGCCATCGAAGGGTGGGACACCGGGGAGCTGTTTTTT.

The chain is built from TRBV10-3 and TRBJ2-7; 7 bases fit TRBD1. The CDR3 runs to 15 residues. V shed 2 bases and J 2 bases; nucleotides not matched to a gene: 6. The germline CDR1 and CDR2 sequences are ENHRY and SYGVKD. The CDR3 region has the DNA TGTGCCATCAGTGAGCCCCGGGACAGCCCCTACGAGCAGTACTTC. It translates to CAISEPRDSPYEQYF.

This clone showed up just once. The chain carries TRBV6-1 and TRBJ2-2, with a possible D match to TRBD1 (6 bases). Germline assignment: CDR1 MNHNS and CDR2 SASEGT. The CDR3 sequence is 15 residues long. The V end was cut by 3 bases, the J end by 2 bases, with 10 bases between. The CDR3 sequence is CASSEDRPNTGELFF. The CDR3 DNA reads as TGTGCCAGCAGTGAGGACAGACCTAACACCGGGGAGCTGTTTTTT.

This chain uses TRBV6-6 with TRBJ1-1; tentative D call: TRBD1 (6 bases). Germline V lookup: CDR1 MNHNY, CDR2 SVGAGI (reference sequence). The CDR3 loop spans 13 amino acids. V lost 8 bases and J lost 6, with 16 bases in between. The CDR3 DNA reads TGTGCCAGCCGAGGTGGGGGGGCATCTGAAGCTTTCTTT. This sequence encodes CASRGGGASEAFF.

The chain uses TRBV7-2 and TRBJ2-5; the D gene could be TRBD1 or TRBD2 (5 bases each). This CDR3 contains 15 residues. CDR1 is SGHTA, CDR2 FQGNSA, per germline. V was clipped by 1 base and J by 7 bases, with 16 bases between them. The CDR3 spells CASSLGGGPRGTQYF. CDR3 DNA sequence: TGTGCCAGCAGCTTAGGGGGCGGACCTCGGGGGACCCAGTACTTC.

The J gene is TRBJ1-6, the V gene TRBV28; D gene unclear. The CDR3 has 16 amino acids. The V and J ends lost 3 bases and 6 bases respectively, with 15 bases between them. Germline V gives CDR1 MDHEN, CDR2 SYDVKM. The CDR3 bases are TGTGCCAGCAGTTTGTGGAGGGTCCCCGGTAATTCACCCCTCCACTTT. It translates to CASSLWRVPGNSPLHF.

This chain connects TRBV5-1 to TRBJ2-1; tentatively, D is TRBD1 or TRBD2 (5 bases each). Trimming took off 2 bases at V and 4 bases at J, with 13 bases between the two ends. The CDR3 runs 15 residues. In germline, CDR1 is SGHRS, CDR2 YFSETQ. In nucleotides, the CDR3 is TGCGCCAGCAGCTTCTCGGGGAAGGGGTACAATGAGCAGTTCTTC. The encoded protein is CASSFSGKGYNEQFF.